This TCR beta chain derives from a study of monozygotic twins with inflammatory bowel disease. Incorporation of UMIs carrying a 6-nucleotide sample barcode was performed by template switching. TCRdb reprocessed the 5' RACE reads; each CDR3 protein has one entry and no DNA is given. This repertoire includes approximately 210,000 distinct CDR3 sequences. Turning to this clonotype: Its antigen is still unknown.

Study-level points and caveats: Against healthy co-twins, IBD patients had lower TCRbeta diversity (measured by inverse Simpson).

CDR3 length: 17 amino acids. Looked up from germline, CDR1 is SEHNR and CDR2 is FQNEAQ (reference sequence). Sequenced input: blood. This chain joins TRBV7-9 and TRBJ2-7; absent DNA, TCRdb's TRBD1 call cannot be checked. This receptor was taken from a human donor with ulcerative colitis or Crohn's disease, or a healthy co-twin of an affected twin (not recorded which). The CDR3 loop reads CASSYKPPDREYYEQYF.